The 8 T cell receptor beta chains given below trace back to one sample, sequenced in a study of blood T cell repertoires in COVID-19. The assay was immunoSEQ multiplex PCR, and TCRdb's table has in-frame clones only and misses some. The table has approximately 220,000 clones, over 75% seen once; the top ten hold over 3%. The sequencing input was PBMCs or T cells enriched from blood (not recorded which). These receptors all stem from a woman younger than 30 in a cohort exposed to, infected with or recovered from COVID-19 (not recorded which).

The chain carries TRBV5-1 and TRBJ2-1; 8 bases line up with TRBD2. This CDR3 spans 15 amino acids. In germline, CDR1 is SGHRS, CDR2 YFSETQ. V was clipped by 4 bases and J by 7 bases; unmatched bases: 10. CDR3 sequence (DNA): TGCGCCAGCAGCGTAGAAGCGGGAGTAGGAAATGAGCAGTTCTTC. It is translated as CASSVEAGVGNEQFF.

The rearrangement joins TRBV5-6 to TRBJ2-1, with TRBD2 identical over 10 bases. Germline V CDR1 and CDR2: SGHDT, YYEEEE. J lost 5 bases, V lost 1 base, and 3 bases had no gene match. This CDR3 region has 15 residues. The DNA for the CDR3 is TGTGCCAGCAGCTTGTGGACTAGCGGTCACAATGAGCAGTTCTTC. This sequence encodes CASSLWTSGHNEQFF.

This sequence joins TRBV9 and TRBJ2-3; TRBD2 agrees at 8 bases. V was clipped by 3 bases and J by 3 bases; unmatched bases: 9. Germline V gene data show CDR1 as SGDLS and CDR2 as YYNGEE. CDR3 length: 16 amino acids. The CDR3 region has the DNA TGTGCCAGCAGCGCCTCGGGGGGGGCGGGAACAGATACGCAGTATTTT. Translating it yields CASSASGGAGTDTQYF.

J is TRBJ2-5 and V is TRBV3-1 (or the pseudogene TRBV3-2); TRBD2 aligns across 10 bases. CDR3 length equals 16 residues. In germline, CDR1 is LGHDT, CDR2 YNNKEL (reference sequence). Trimming removed 3 bases from V and 5 bases from J; junction bases left unmatched: 9. CDR3 protein: CASSHSSGGPGETQYF. DNA for the CDR3: TGTGCCAGCAGCCACAGTAGCGGGGGGCCCGGGGAGACCCAGTACTTC.

V gene TRBV20-1 combines with J gene TRBJ2-1, with a possible D match to TRBD1 (6 bases). The V and J ends lost 7 bases and 4 bases respectively, with 8 bases between them. The CDR3 extends over 11 amino acids. Germline V gives CDR1 DFQATT, CDR2 SNEGSKA (reference sequence). CDR3 sequence: CSGQGYNEQFF. The CDR3 DNA reads as TGCAGTGGCCAGGGGTACAATGAGCAGTTCTTC.

This clone was recorded once. This chain joins TRBV5-1 and TRBJ1-2; 9 bases fit TRBD1. This CDR3 region has 15 residues. Germline V gives CDR1 SGHRS, CDR2 YFSETQ. J gave up 1 base and V 4 bases, and 5 bases lay outside the gene matches. The CDR3 bases are TGCGCCAGCAGCCCGGGGGACAGGGATAACTATGGCTACACCTTC. Its translation: CASSPGDRDNYGYTF. Complete variable domain (other parts from reference TRBV5-1 and TRBJ1-2): KAGVTQTPRYLIKTRGQQVTLSCSPISGHRSVSWYQQTPGQGLQFLFEYFSETQRNKGNFPGRFSGRQFSNSRSEMNVSTLELGDSALYLCASSPGDRDNYGYTFGSGTRLTVV.

The chain recombines TRBV28 with TRBJ2-7; perhaps TRBD2 as D (5 bases). Per germline, CDR1 MDHEN and CDR2 SYDVKM. The length of the CDR3 is 14 residues. V lost 3 bases and J 7 bases, leaving 16 bases between the germline ends. The CDR3 nucleotides are TGTGCCAGCAGTTTGGCTAGCCTAGAATTGGAGCAGTACTTC. This encodes CASSLASLELEQYF.

The chain has TRBV29-1 and TRBJ2-5, with 10 bases fitting TRBD2. This CDR3 is 15 amino acids long. Trimming removed 8 bases from V and 8 bases from J; junction bases left unmatched: 17. Germline CDR1 is SQVTM and CDR2 is ANQGSEA. The CDR3 here is CSSTPLLAGTVTQYF. DNA for the CDR3: TGCAGCTCGACCCCCCTACTAGCGGGGACGGTTACCCAGTACTTC.